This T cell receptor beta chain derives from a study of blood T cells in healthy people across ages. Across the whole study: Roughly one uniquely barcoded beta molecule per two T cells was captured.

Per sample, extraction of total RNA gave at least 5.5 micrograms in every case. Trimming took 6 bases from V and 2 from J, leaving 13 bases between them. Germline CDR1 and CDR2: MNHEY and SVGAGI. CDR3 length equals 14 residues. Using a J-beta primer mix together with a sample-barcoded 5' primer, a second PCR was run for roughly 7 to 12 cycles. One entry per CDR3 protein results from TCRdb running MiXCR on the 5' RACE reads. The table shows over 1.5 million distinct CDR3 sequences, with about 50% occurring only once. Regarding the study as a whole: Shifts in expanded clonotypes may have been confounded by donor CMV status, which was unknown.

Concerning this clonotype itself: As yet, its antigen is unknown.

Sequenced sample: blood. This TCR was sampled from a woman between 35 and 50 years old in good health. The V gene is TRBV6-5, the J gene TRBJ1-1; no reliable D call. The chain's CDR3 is CASRKFWSNTEAFF. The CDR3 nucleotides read TGTGCCAGCAGAAAGTTTTGGAGTAACACTGAAGCTTTCTTT.